This T cell receptor beta chain came from a study of T-cell reconstitution after alpha-beta-depleted transplantation in children. Study outcomes and limitations: Several hundred expanded graft clones reportedly were the source of alpha-beta T cells about two months after transplant. Surviving recipient T cells and intrathymic progenitors accounted for some patients' high TCRbeta diversity at day 60. T-cell counts and diversity were attributed mostly to newly produced T cells one year after transplant.

The CDR3 extends over 16 amino acids. Germline-derived CDR1 and CDR2 are LGHNA and YSLEER. The V segment lost 3 bases and the J segment 0 bases; nucleotides outside the gene matches: 6. This sample's TCRbeta library carried unique molecular identifier barcodes. TCRdb redid the calling of the PCR reads with MiXCR, one entry per CDR3 protein. The table has 95,000 to 120,000 distinct CDR3 sequences, about 6% seen once. This clonotype has a count of ten or more. Its antigen is not known. Sequencing was performed on PBMCs, mostly from graft donor cells, taken 360 days after TCRalphabeta/CD19-depleted stem cell transplant. The receptor comes from a male patient between 2 and 15 years old who had a stem cell transplant for acute lymphoblastic leukemia, so the T cells may come from the graft donor. The rearrangement links TRBV4-3 to TRBJ2-7; 9 nucleotides align to TRBD1. CDR3 sequence reads: CASSQGQGTLSYEQYF. DNA for the CDR3: TGCGCCAGCAGCCAGGGACAGGGCACTCTCTCCTACGAGCAGTACTTC.